The 18 T cell receptor beta chains presented below share a single source sample, sequenced in a study of post-analysis software for immune sequencing data. Study findings and constraints: Patients carried roughly five TRBV segments more frequently than controls did, and TRBV5-6, TRBV5-1 and TRBV20-1 were among them.

Incorporated into the TCR beta cDNA libraries were unique molecular identifiers, which served to reduce PCR and sequencing biases. TCRdb used MiXCR to reprocess the PCR reads, holding one entry per CDR3 protein. The data hold 350,000 to 500,000 distinct CDR3 sequences, with 30% to 40% observed a single time. No cognate antigen is known for these TCRs. What was sequenced was blood. All receptors derive from a girl aged 2-10 years with multiple sclerosis.

This clonotype came up many times. Just one base apart from a much larger clone, this may be a read error. The gene calls are TRBV6-5 and TRBJ1-4, with unresolved D. This CDR3 is built from 12 residues. Germline-derived CDR1 and CDR2 are MNHEY and SVGAGI. CDR3 DNA sequence: TGTGCCAGCAGTTACTCCCCGGAAAAACGGTTTTTT. It translates to CASSYSPEKRFF.

The chain recombines TRBV7-2 with TRBJ2-7, with D possibly being TRBD2 (6 bases). Germline V lookup: CDR1 SGHTA, CDR2 FQGNSA. This CDR3 has 15 amino acids. The V end was cut by 2 bases, the J end by 0 bases, with 11 bases between. DNA for the CDR3: TGTGCCAGCAGCTTACTAGCGATCAGCTCCTACGAGCAGTACTTC. The encoded protein is CASSLLAISSYEQYF.

In nucleotides, the CDR3 is TGTGCCAGCAGCCCGCAGGGTATCAATCAGCCCCAGCATTTT. It specifies CASSPQGINQPQHF. The chain is built from TRBV7-2 and TRBJ1-5; D possibly corresponds to TRBD1 (5 bases). The CDR3 runs 14 residues. Per the germline V gene, CDR1 is SGHTA and CDR2 is FQGNSA. V dropped 5 bases and J dropped 3 bases, with 11 bases sitting between them. The whole variable domain, remainder taken from reference TRBV7-2 and TRBJ1-5, is GAGVSQSPSNKVTEKGKDVELRCDPISGHTALYWYRQSLGQGLEFLIYFQGNSAPDKSGLPSDRFSAERTGGSVSTLTIQRTQQEDSAVYLCASSPQGINQPQHFGDGTRLSIL.

The chain recombines TRBV3-1 with TRBJ2-5; 7 bases agree with TRBD2. The DNA end is a closer match to TRBJ2-7, so the J assignment may be wrong. The germline gives CDR1 LGHDT, CDR2 YNNKEL (reference sequence). CDR3 length: 17 residues. As DNA, the CDR3 is TGTGCCAGCAGCCATCTTCCACGTCTGCGGGAGATCTACGAGCAGTACTTC. This translates into CASSHLPRLREIYEQYF.

This chain links TRBV19 with TRBJ2-6; no reliable D call. V lost 1 base to trimming and J lost 2 bases, with 6 bases between them. CDR1 is LNHDA, CDR2 SQIVND, per germline (reference sequence). The CDR3 is 15 amino acids. CDR3 DNA sequence: TGTGCCAGTAGTATAGGAGGTACTGGGGCCAACGTCCTGACTTTC. Its translation is CASSIGGTGANVLTF.

V and J are TRBV12-5 and TRBJ2-1; no reliable D call. Trimming cost V 6 bases and J 0 bases, with 12 bases left between them. This CDR3 is built from 15 residues. The germline CDR1 and CDR2 sequences are LGHNT and FRNRAP. CDR3 loop: CASGPHLLSYNEQFF. In nucleotides, the CDR3 is TGTGCTAGTGGCCCTCATCTCCTCTCCTACAATGAGCAGTTCTTC.

The chain joins TRBV18 to TRBJ2-4; D gene ambiguous. Germline V gene sequence: CDR1 KGHSH, CDR2 LQKENI. The CDR3 length is 16 residues. The V end lost 2 bases, the J end lost 13 bases, and 24 bases lay between the germline ends. The CDR3 protein is CASSPMGQEPSYVQYF. The DNA of the CDR3 is TGTGCCAGCTCACCAATGGGCCAGGAACCCTCCTACGTGCAGTACTTC.

The chain uses TRBV7-8 and TRBJ1-2; 7 nucleotides align to TRBD1. The germline V gene has CDR1 SGHVS and CDR2 FQNEAQ. The CDR3 covers 13 residues. With V trimmed by 3 bases and J by 5 bases, 3 bases remained unmatched. Here the CDR3 DNA reads TGTGCCAGCAGCTTGAGACAGGGTTATGGCTACACCTTC. It codes for CASSLRQGYGYTF. Variable domain in full (rest from reference TRBV7-8 and TRBJ1-2): GAGVSQSPRYKVAKRGQDVALRCDPISGHVSLFWYQQALGQGPEFLTYFQNEAQLDKSGLPSDRFFAERPEGSVSTLKIQRTQQEDSAVYLCASSLRQGYGYTFGSGTRLTVV.

The J gene is TRBJ2-7, the V gene TRBV6-2 or TRBV6-3; D remains unclear. The CDR3 is 15 amino acids. V dropped 6 bases and J dropped 0 bases, with 15 bases sitting between them. CDR1 and CDR2 from the germline V gene are MNHEY and SVGEGT. CDR3 residues: CASRFTSRASYEQYF. CDR3 DNA sequence: TGTGCCAGCAGATTTACAAGTCGAGCCTCCTACGAGCAGTACTTC.

In its sample, this clonotype was seen a few times. The V gene is TRBV11-2, the J gene TRBJ2-7; 9 positions agree with TRBD2. CDR1 and CDR2 from the germline V gene are SGHAT and FQNNGV. Trimming at V came to 1 base and at J to 7 bases, leaving 11 bases not matched to a gene. This CDR3 has 16 residues. CDR3 protein: CASSLVSGRMGGEQYF. The CDR3 DNA is TGTGCCAGCAGCTTAGTGAGCGGGAGGATGGGTGGGGAGCAGTACTTC.

This clonotype was recorded a few times. This chain joins TRBV24-1 and TRBJ2-3, with 10 bases identical to TRBD1. Trimming at V came to 7 bases and at J to 4 bases, leaving 4 bases not matched to a gene. The germline V gene has CDR1 KGHDR and CDR2 SFDVKD. This CDR3 region has 14 residues. As DNA, the CDR3 is TGTGCCACCAGGGACAGGGGGACGTCAGATACGCAGTATTTT. Its translation is CATRDRGTSDTQYF.

This clonotype was counted a few times. The rearrangement joins TRBV29-1 to TRBJ2-3, with D tentatively TRBD2 (5 bases). Trimming stripped 3 bases from V and 4 bases from J, with 17 bases between. Germline V gene data show CDR1 as SQVTM and CDR2 as ANQGSEA. The CDR3 sequence is 15 residues long. This CDR3 reads CSVDGGSEGPDTQYF. The CDR3 DNA is TGCAGCGTTGACGGAGGTAGCGAAGGGCCAGATACGCAGTATTTT.

This chain connects TRBV28 to TRBJ1-4; a weak D match, TRBD1 (5 bases). The CDR3 is made up of 15 amino acids. V was clipped by 5 bases and J by 3 bases, with 13 bases between them. Germline CDR1 and CDR2: MDHEN and SYDVKM. Here the CDR3 reads CASSPLRGSNEKLFF. The CDR3 DNA follows: TGTGCCAGCAGTCCCCTCCGGGGCTCTAATGAAAAACTGTTTTTT.

This clonotype has only a few counts. The chain uses TRBV9 and TRBJ2-5, with D possibly matching TRBD2 (5 bases). Trimming pared 3 bases from V and 7 bases from J, leaving 13 bases between. Germline CDR1 is SGDLS and CDR2 is YYNGEE. The CDR3 loop spans 13 amino acids. The CDR3 nucleotides read TGTGCCAGCAGCGGCCCCGTGGCGGGGACCCAGTACTTC. As protein: CASSGPVAGTQYF. The whole variable domain, filled in from reference TRBV9 and TRBJ2-5, reads DSGVTQTPKHLITATGQRVTLRCSPRSGDLSVYWYQQSLDQGLQFLIQYYNGEERAKGNILERFSAQQFPDLHSELNLSSLELGDSALYFCASSGPVAGTQYFGPGTRLLVL.

The V and J genes are TRBV28 and TRBJ1-2, with 7 bases aligning to TRBD1. This CDR3 contains 16 residues. Germline CDR1 reads MDHEN; CDR2 reads SYDVKM. V shed 4 bases, J shed 5 bases, and the junction held 13 bases outside the gene matches. CDR3 in amino acids: CASSSPRSTGRYGYTF. The CDR3 DNA is TGTGCCAGCAGTTCCCCTCGATCGACAGGGAGGTATGGCTACACCTTC.

The V and J genes are TRBV7-2 and TRBJ2-3, with 11 nucleotides matching TRBD2. V lost 5 bases and J lost 5; bases outside the gene matches: 3. The CDR3 consists of 14 residues. CDR1 is SGHTA and CDR2 is FQGNSA in the germline V gene. The CDR3 DNA reads as TGTGCCAGCAGCCAGGGACTAGCGGTAGATACGCAGTATTTT. Its protein is CASSQGLAVDTQYF. Using reference TRBV7-2 and TRBJ2-3 for the parts outside the CDR3, the full variable domain is GAGVSQSPSNKVTEKGKDVELRCDPISGHTALYWYRQSLGQGLEFLIYFQGNSAPDKSGLPSDRFSAERTGGSVSTLTIQRTQQEDSAVYLCASSQGLAVDTQYFGPGTRLTVL.

Note on this clonotype: A read error may account for a junction end that differs from germline. The gene calls are TRBV6-6 and TRBJ2-1; maybe TRBD2 (6 bases). The CDR3 has 17 amino acids. Germline V lookup: CDR1 MNHNY, CDR2 SVGAGI (reference sequence). For the CDR3, the DNA is TGTGCCGGCAGTTACTCGGAAAGGACTACCGACCGAGGGGAGCAGTTCTTC. Its translation is CAGSYSERTTDRGEQFF.

The sample holds a few counts of this clonotype. The genes are TRBV29-1 and TRBJ1-5; D not resolved. Deletions cut 6 bases from V and 7 bases from J, with 16 bases between. The CDR3 runs 13 residues. Germline CDR1 reads SQVTM; CDR2 reads ANQGSEA. The CDR3 here is CSVVIGVGQPQHF. CDR3 DNA: TGCAGCGTCGTGATCGGGGTCGGGCAGCCCCAGCATTTT.